This T cell receptor (beta chain) was found in a study of Ad26.COV2.S vaccination and SARS-CoV-2 variants listed by TCRdb under 2021. In the study overall: Donors in the vaccine arm were drawn from COV1001, a phase I-IIa trial of Ad26.COV2.S in healthy adults that was multicentre, randomized, double-blind and placebo-controlled. Ad26.COV2.S was administered intramuscularly at a dose of 5x10^10 or 1x10^11 viral particles, either as one shot or as two shots given 56 days apart. The specificity and breadth of SARS-CoV-2-reactive T cell receptors after Ad26.COV2.S vaccination were assessed by TCRbeta repertoire sequencing. Trial participants were randomized into five groups of five, in which low-dose or high-dose Ad26.COV2.S was given once or twice, or placebo was given on both occasions. Investigators did not know the trial group allocation while performing experiments and assessing outcomes. The TCR-sequenced set comprised approximately 32 samples: approximately 19 Ad26.COV2.S vaccine recipients, 5 placebo recipients and 8 SARS-CoV-2 convalescent individuals. The research as a whole found: Substantial breadth of spike-specific CD8+ and CD4+ T cell responses was reported after vaccination. It was noted by the authors that total T cell responses may have been underestimated by the TCR breadth and depth analyses. Vaccine and placebo recipients had comparable non-spike TCR breadth, which fits with the vaccine containing only spike. Comparing responses between vaccine doses or regimens was not something the study was powered to do. Ad26.COV2.S recipients had higher spike-specific TCR breadth than placebo recipients (P = 0.0014).

The sample's treatment or condition label is to be understood as: roughly 19 received Ad26.COV2.S at low or high dose, single or two shots; a few received placebo; per-sample allocation not given. Repertoires of vaccine and placebo recipients were sequenced from samples taken on day 63 after the first injection. In Cohort 1b, 25 adults aged 18-55 years were enrolled at a single site in Boston, USA, between 29 July and 7 August 2020. Ad26.COV2.S consisted of a replication-incompetent adenovirus type 26 vector by which a prefusion-stabilized SARS-CoV-2 spike protein from the original Wuhan strain was expressed. With respect to this clone: The antigen this receptor binds is unknown. No much larger clonotype is one base removed from it; base qualities were not supplied.

For this chain, trimming is 5 bases at the V end and 5 bases at the J end, and the number of junction bases without a gene match is 19. Per the germline V gene, MNHEY is the CDR1 and SVGEGT is the CDR2. The CDR3 contains 19 residues, cysteine and phenylalanine counted. Of all the DNA, just the CDR3 is kept, 57 bases in frame from base 1. TCRbeta CDR3 regions were sequenced with the immunoSEQ Assay. After extraction, genomic DNA underwent amplification by bias-controlled multiplex PCR, followed by high-throughput sequencing. For the original study's pipeline: To quantify the absolute abundance of every unique TCRbeta CDR3 region, sequences were collapsed and filtered. T cell fraction was estimated by normalizing TCRbeta template counts to usable DNA, with usable DNA measured through amplification of reference genes found in all nucleated cells. Repertoire TCRs were annotated as SARS-CoV-2-specific when V gene, CDR3 amino acid sequence and J gene were exactly matched to a known reactive TCR set. The reference SARS-CoV-2 TCR set was derived from MIRA and filtered for enrichment in COVID-19-positive ImmuneCODE repertoires, a step that removed public or cross-reactive TCRs. Using the MIRA antigens, annotated TCRs were further analysed by specific ORF or by position within an ORF. Breadth was defined as annotated unique rearrangements over total unique productive rearrangements; depth was the summed frequency of those rearrangements. Two-sided Wilcoxon rank-sum tests were used to compare TCR breadth between groups. This immuneACCESS table, as held by TCRdb, lists in-frame sequences with V and J called but not all clones. Of the missing ones, under half trace to an unresolved V gene in checked studies; the others have no known cause. The V and J calls and the clone size are those of that table, but D and trimming were determined from the DNA. The sample table lists about 410,000 clones, less than 90% of them with a count of one. Of the sample, under 3.5% falls within the top ten clones.

The receptor was derived from a person between 18 and 60 years old who received the Ad26.COV2.S COVID-19 vaccine or a placebo. The specimen comprised peripheral blood, sampled in a trial of Ad26.COV2.S vaccine versus placebo. The chain uses TRBV6-2 or TRBV6-3 and TRBJ2-5, with 11 bases matching TRBD2. Here is the DNA: TGTGCCAGCAGTCATAGGCGGGGACTAGCGGTTTGGGGTCGTGAGACCCAGTACTTC. It specifies CASSHRRGLAVWGRETQYF.